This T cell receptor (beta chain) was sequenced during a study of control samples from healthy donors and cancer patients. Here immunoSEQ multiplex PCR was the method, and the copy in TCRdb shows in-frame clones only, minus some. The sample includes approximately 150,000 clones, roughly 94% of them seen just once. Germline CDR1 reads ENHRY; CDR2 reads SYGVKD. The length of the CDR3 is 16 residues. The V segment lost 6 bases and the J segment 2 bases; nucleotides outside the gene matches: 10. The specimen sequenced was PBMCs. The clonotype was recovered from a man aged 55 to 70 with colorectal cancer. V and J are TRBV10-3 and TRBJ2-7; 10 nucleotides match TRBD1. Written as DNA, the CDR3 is TGTGCCATCAGCCGAGCACCGGGACAGGGGACCTACGAGCAGTACTTC. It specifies CAISRAPGQGTYEQYF.